Following are 9 T cell receptor beta chains from one sample sequenced in a study of T cell repertoires in cytomegalovirus infection. TCRdb re-called the reads through MiXCR, storing one row per CDR3 protein. The top ten clones hold about 14% of a sample with fewer than 300,000 distinct CDR3 sequences, roughly 25% of them seen once. Sample: PBMCs. These receptors all stem from a human donor in good health (CMV status not recorded). Some clones in this sample may be carry-over from other donors' samples.

The rearrangement joins TRBV29-1 to TRBJ1-2; the D is unclear. V dropped 0 bases and J dropped 2 bases, with 16 bases sitting between them. Germline loops: CDR1 SQVTM, CDR2 ANQGSEA. The CDR3 loop spans 16 amino acids. CDR3 bases: TGCAGCGTTGAAGACTACCGGGTGGTTCAGAACTATGGCTACACCTTC. This codes for CSVEDYRVVQNYGYTF.

This clonotype was detected a few times. The J gene is TRBJ2-3, the V gene TRBV29-1; TRBD1 matches at 9 bases. Per germline, CDR1 SQVTM and CDR2 ANQGSEA. This CDR3 is 14 amino acids long. The trim removed 7 bases at V and 0 bases at J, leaving 5 bases unmatched. The chain's CDR3 is CSATGGESTDTQYF. Here the CDR3 DNA reads TGCAGCGCCACAGGGGGCGAAAGCACAGATACGCAGTATTTT.

This clonotype was detected many times. This chain uses TRBV7-2 with TRBJ1-1, with D perhaps matching TRBD1 (5 bases). V was shortened by 1 base and J by 8 bases, with 11 bases between the two germline ends. This CDR3 has 13 amino acids. Germline V gene lookup returns CDR1 SGHTA and CDR2 FQGNSA. The CDR3 DNA reads TGTGCCAGCAGCTTAGATCCAGGGTCGGAAGCTTTCTTT. Translation: CASSLDPGSEAFF.

This clonotype was recorded many times. The chain employs TRBV28 and TRBJ1-4; 8 bases align to TRBD1. CDR3 length: 17 amino acids. The junction had 8 bases not matched to a gene; V was cut back by 5 bases and J by 0 bases. Looked up from germline, CDR1 is MDHEN and CDR2 is SYDVKM. The DNA of the CDR3 is TGTGCCAGCAGTGGAATCAGGGGGCATGCAACTAATGAAAAACTGTTTTTT. It translates to CASSGIRGHATNEKLFF. The variable domain in full, with the rest retrieved from reference TRBV28 and TRBJ1-4, is DVKVTQSSRYLVKRTGEKVFLECVQDMDHENMFWYRQDPGLGLRLIYFSYDVKMKEKGDIPEGYSVSREKKERFSLILESASTNQTSMYLCASSGIRGHATNEKLFFGSGTQLSVL.

This clonotype turned up a few times. The rearrangement links TRBV7-9 to TRBJ1-5; a possible D gene is TRBD1 (5 bases). The CDR3 is 17 residues long. Trimming took 0 bases from V and 6 from J, leaving 18 bases between them. CDR1 is SEHNR and CDR2 is FQNEAQ in the germline V gene (reference sequence). The CDR3 is CASSLARERGKGQPQHF. Here the CDR3 DNA reads TGTGCCAGCAGCTTAGCGCGTGAGAGGGGAAAGGGTCAGCCCCAGCATTTT.

The chain links TRBV20-1 to TRBJ2-7, with TRBD2 identical over 8 bases. The CDR3 is made up of 14 amino acids. CDR1 and CDR2 (germline): DFQATT, SNEGSKA (reference sequence). V shed 0 bases and J 5 bases; nucleotides not matched to a gene: 6. CDR3 bases: TGCAGTGCTAGAGATCGACTAGCGCGAAACGAGCAGTACTTC. This encodes CSARDRLARNEQYF.

This clonotype was recorded at least ten times. The V gene is TRBV5-4, the J gene TRBJ2-1; the D gene could be TRBD1 or TRBD2 (5 bases each). This CDR3 is built from 11 residues. The V and J ends lost 4 bases and 13 bases respectively, with 12 bases between them. CDR1 and CDR2 (germline): SGHNT, YYREEE (reference sequence). The CDR3 DNA follows: TGTGCCAGCAGCCCGGGACGGTTACAGTTCTTC. It codes for CASSPGRLQFF.

This clonotype was recorded at least ten times. This chain links TRBV2 with TRBJ2-5, with D hard to call. Germline-derived CDR1 and CDR2 are SNHLY and FYNNEI. Trimming took off 6 bases at V and 4 bases at J, with 9 bases between the two ends. The CDR3 spans 12 residues. In nucleotides, the CDR3 is TGTGCCAGCAGAACGGACGGAGAGACCCAGTACTTC. Encoded protein: CASRTDGETQYF.

For this clonotype: One end of the junction is discordant with germline, which a read error may explain. The rearrangement links TRBV5-4 to TRBJ1-1; no definite D call. Germline V lookup: CDR1 SGHNT, CDR2 YYREEE (reference sequence). CDR3 size: 15 residues. The CDR3 sequence is CASSFPDMINTKAFF. The CDR3 region has the DNA TGTGCCAGCAGCTTCCCCGACATGATTAACACTAAAGCTTTCTTT.